This TCR beta chain originates from a study of shared clonotypes between healthy human individuals. Study-level information: Aged between 18 and 49, the donors were a couple of women and three men.

Profiled with immunoSEQ multiplex PCR; TCRdb holds only in-frame clones, not every one. This sample has about 640,000 clones, with more than 70% found just once. The clonotype originates from a woman in her 30s in good health. Input material: memory CD4+ T cells sorted from blood. The sample's subset: CD45RA-negative fraction.

CDR3 coding DNA: TGTGCCAGCAGCTCCGGGACAGGGGGGGAGACCCAGTACTTC. Residues: CASSSGTGGETQYF. V gene TRBV7-9 combines with J gene TRBJ2-5; 11 bases align to TRBD1. The germline V gene has CDR1 SEHNR and CDR2 FQNEAQ (reference sequence). This CDR3 has 14 amino acids. With V trimmed by 4 bases and J by 5 bases, 3 bases remained unmatched.